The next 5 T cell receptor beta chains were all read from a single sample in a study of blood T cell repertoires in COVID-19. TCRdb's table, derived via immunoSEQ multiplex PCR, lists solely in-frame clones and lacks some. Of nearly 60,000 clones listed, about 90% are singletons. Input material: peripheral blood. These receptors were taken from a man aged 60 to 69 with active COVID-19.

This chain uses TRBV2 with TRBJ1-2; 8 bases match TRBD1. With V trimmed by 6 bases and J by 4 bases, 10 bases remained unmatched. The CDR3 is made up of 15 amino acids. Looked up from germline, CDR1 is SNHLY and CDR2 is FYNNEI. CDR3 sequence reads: CASSGQGPLGYGYTF. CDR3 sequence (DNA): TGTGCCAGCAGCGGACAGGGTCCACTTGGCTATGGCTACACCTTC. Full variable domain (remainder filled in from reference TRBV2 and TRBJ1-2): EPEVTQTPSHQVTQMGQEVILRCVPISNHLYFYWYRQILGQKVEFLVSFYNNEISEKSEIFDDQFSVERPDGSNFTLKIRSTKLEDSAMYFCASSGQGPLGYGYTFGSGTRLTVV.

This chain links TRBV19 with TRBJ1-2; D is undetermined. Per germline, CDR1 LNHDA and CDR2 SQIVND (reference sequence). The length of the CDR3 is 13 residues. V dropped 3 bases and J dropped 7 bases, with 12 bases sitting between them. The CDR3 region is CASSIGEESGYTF. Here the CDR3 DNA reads TGTGCCAGTAGTATTGGGGAGGAAAGTGGCTACACCTTC.

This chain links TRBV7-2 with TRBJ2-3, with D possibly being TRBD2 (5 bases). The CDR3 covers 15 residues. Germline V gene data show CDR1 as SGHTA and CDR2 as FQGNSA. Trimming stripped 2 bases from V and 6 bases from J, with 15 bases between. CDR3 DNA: TGTGCCAGCAGCTTATTGCGGCCCGGGGTCGATACGCAGTATTTT. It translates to CASSLLRPGVDTQYF.

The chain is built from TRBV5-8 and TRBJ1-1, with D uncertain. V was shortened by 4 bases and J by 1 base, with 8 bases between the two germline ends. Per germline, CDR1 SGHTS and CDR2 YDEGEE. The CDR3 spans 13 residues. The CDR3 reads CASSKQRNTEAFF. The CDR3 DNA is TGTGCCAGCAGCAAACAGAGGAACACTGAAGCTTTCTTT.

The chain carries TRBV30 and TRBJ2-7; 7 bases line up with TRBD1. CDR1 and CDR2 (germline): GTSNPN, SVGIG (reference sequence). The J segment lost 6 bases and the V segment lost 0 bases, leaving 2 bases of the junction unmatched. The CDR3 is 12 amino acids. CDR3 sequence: CAWSVNRGEQYF. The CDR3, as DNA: TGTGCCTGGAGTGTTAACAGGGGCGAGCAGTACTTC.